The present T cell receptor beta chain was sequenced within a study of cytomegalovirus exposure and HLA in healthy donors. The PCR ran on 60 Vbeta and 13 Jbeta primers. The repertoire was sequenced with immunoSEQ multiplex PCR; TCRdb's copy has only in-frame clones and lacks some. The table lists 150,000 to 200,000 clones, approximately 84% of them singletons. Notes on the study in general: A later analysis reportedly found fewer N-insertions in an Asian-associated ancestry cluster than the roughly 730-donor mean. For TCR beta chains, V- and J-gene trimming was later linked to a missense DCLRE1C variant.

Germline values: CDR1 LNHDA, CDR2 SQIVND (reference sequence). CDR3 length: 14 residues. The V segment lost 8 bases and the J segment 2 bases; nucleotides outside the gene matches: 8. The donors gave bone marrow, and they were healthy. A remark on this clone: The antigen remains unidentified.

The sequence was collected from a girl between 5 and 17 years old in good health and CMV-seropositive. The sample consisted of PBMCs. The chain joins TRBV19 to TRBJ1-2; 7 bases are shared with TRBD1. The CDR3 loop is CASARGQNNYGYTF. The DNA for the CDR3 is TGTGCCAGTGCCCGGGGACAGAACAACTATGGCTACACCTTC.